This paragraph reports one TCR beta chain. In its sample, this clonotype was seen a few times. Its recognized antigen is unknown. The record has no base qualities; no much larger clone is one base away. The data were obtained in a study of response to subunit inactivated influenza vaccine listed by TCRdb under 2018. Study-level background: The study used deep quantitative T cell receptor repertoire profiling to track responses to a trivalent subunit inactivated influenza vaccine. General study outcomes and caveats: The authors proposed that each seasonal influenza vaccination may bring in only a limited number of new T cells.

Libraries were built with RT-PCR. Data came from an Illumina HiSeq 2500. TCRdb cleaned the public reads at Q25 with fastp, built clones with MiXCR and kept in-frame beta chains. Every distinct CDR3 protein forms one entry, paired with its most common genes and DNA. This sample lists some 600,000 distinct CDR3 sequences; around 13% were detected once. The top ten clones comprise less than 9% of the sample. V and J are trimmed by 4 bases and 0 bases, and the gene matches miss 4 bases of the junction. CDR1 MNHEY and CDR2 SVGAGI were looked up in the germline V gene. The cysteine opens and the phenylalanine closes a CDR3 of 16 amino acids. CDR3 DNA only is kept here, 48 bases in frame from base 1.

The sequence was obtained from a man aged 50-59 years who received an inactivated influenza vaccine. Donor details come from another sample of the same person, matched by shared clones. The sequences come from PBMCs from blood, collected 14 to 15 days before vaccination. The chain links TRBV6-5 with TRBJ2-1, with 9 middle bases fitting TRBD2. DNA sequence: TGTGCCAGCAGTTCATCTAGCGGGGCCTCCTACAATGAGCAGTTCTTC. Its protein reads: CASSSSSGASYNEQFF.